What follows is one T cell receptor beta chain and its context. The target of this receptor is not known. Base qualities are not at hand, and no much larger clone is one base apart. At one collaborating source in Seattle, patients were enrolled during active infection and were followed longitudinally through the course of disease. Whole blood was collected in K2EDTA tubes by collaborating institutions according to the institutions' own protocols. For TCRbeta analysis, collaborators shipped samples as frozen whole blood, isolated PBMCs, or DNA extracted from either of those sample types. TCRbeta CDR3 regions were amplified from genomic DNA using the immunoSEQ Assay, a bias-controlled multiplex PCR. The published analysis was carried out like this. Nucleated cell counts per sample were estimated from amplification of reference gene primers within the assay. Sequence reads were collapsed and filtered to measure the absolute abundance of every unique TCRbeta CDR3 rearrangement. Productive Simpson clonality was computed per sample as the square root of Simpson's diversity index over productive rearrangements. TCRdb mirrors the immuneACCESS table, restricted to in-frame sequences. Some clones are absent from its copies; in checked studies, under half trace to an unresolved V gene, and the reason for the others is unknown. V, J and clone size derive from that table, while D and trimming were established from the DNA sequence. A total of 300,000 to 400,000 clones appear in this sample, 90% of them only once. The ten largest clones take up 2.5% to 3.5% of the sample.

This sample is drawn from a study of blood T cell repertoires in COVID-19 (TCRdb year 2020). Looking at the study overall: Collaborator samples came from the United States, Italy and Spain and covered acute and convalescent phases of COVID-19. Where available, HLA class I and class II types were taken from metadata supplied by the sample provider and were not determined by assay-based typing. The prospective study material was composed of cDNA or gDNA derived from T cells, B-cell-depleted T cells, or PBMCs. The samples were drawn from the first 160 participants of the ongoing ImmuneRACE study and from over 950 subjects provided by 6 global collaborators. Sample metadata almost always included a de-identified subject ID, COVID-19 status, age in years and sex. Subjects who had been exposed to COVID-19, were actively infected with it, or had recovered from it provided the deeply sampled blood TCRbeta repertoires that made up the dataset. A freely available public database, intended as a resource for researchers studying the immune response to SARS-CoV-2, is where the repertoires were released.

V gives up 3 bases and J gives up 4 bases, and the segment between their germline ends measures 10 bases. Taken from cysteine to phenylalanine, the CDR3 has 14 residues. Just CDR3 DNA is preserved here, 42 bases in frame from base 1. From the germline V gene, CDR1 is SGHRS and CDR2 is YFSETQ. What the study reported, not specific to this receptor: The amount of clinical and demographic metadata varied by source and participant and was provided uncurated.

Sequenced input: peripheral blood. This receptor was obtained from a woman aged 25 to 45 with COVID-19, enrolled during active disease. The chain joins TRBV5-1 to TRBJ1-4, and the D gene may be TRBD1, 5 bases matching. The CDR3 corresponds to CASSYDSFNEKLFF. In nucleotides, the sequence is TGCGCCAGCAGCTACGACAGCTTTAATGAAAAACTGTTTTTT.